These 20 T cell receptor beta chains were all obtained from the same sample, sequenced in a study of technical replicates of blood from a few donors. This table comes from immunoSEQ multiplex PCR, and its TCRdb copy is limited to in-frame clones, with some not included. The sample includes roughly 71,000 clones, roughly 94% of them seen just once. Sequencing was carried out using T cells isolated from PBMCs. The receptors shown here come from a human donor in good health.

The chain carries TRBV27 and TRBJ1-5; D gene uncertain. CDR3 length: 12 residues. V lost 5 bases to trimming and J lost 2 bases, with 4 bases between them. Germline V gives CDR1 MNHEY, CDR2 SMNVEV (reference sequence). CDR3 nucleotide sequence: TGTGCCAGCAGTACGGGCAATCAGCCCCAGCATTTT. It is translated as CASSTGNQPQHF.

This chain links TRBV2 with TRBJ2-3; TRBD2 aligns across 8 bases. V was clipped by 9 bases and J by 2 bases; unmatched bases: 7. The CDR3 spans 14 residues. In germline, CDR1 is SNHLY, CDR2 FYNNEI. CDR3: CASTKREYTDTQYF. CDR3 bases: TGTGCCAGTACCAAGCGGGAGTACACAGATACGCAGTATTTT.

The CDR3 spells CASSLVGEDYGYTF. For the CDR3, the DNA is TGCGCCAGCAGCTTGGTTGGGGAGGATTATGGCTACACCTTC. This chain connects TRBV5-1 to TRBJ1-2; no definite D call. This CDR3 region has 14 residues. Germline assignment: CDR1 SGHRS and CDR2 YFSETQ. V lost 0 bases and J lost 5, with 11 bases in between.

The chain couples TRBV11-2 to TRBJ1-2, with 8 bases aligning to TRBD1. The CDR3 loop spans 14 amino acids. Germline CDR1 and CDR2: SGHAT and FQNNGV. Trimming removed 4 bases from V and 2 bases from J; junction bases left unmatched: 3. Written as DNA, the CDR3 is TGTGCCAGCAGCTCCGCAGGGGGCAACTATGGCTACACCTTC. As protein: CASSSAGGNYGYTF.

CDR3 in DNA: TGTGCCAGCAGTTTTCTCCCCGCGGTGTTCTACGAGCAGTACTTC. Encoded protein: CASSFLPAVFYEQYF. The V gene is TRBV27, the J gene TRBJ2-7; no reliable D call. This CDR3 is built from 15 residues. V gave up 3 bases and J gave up 3 bases, with 15 bases separating them. The germline V gene has CDR1 MNHEY and CDR2 SMNVEV (reference sequence).

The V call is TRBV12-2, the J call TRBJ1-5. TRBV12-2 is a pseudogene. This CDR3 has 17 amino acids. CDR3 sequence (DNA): TGTGCAAGTCGCCTCATTGGGAGTCGGGGATTCGATCAGCCCCAGCATTTT. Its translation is CASRLIGSRGFDQPQHF.

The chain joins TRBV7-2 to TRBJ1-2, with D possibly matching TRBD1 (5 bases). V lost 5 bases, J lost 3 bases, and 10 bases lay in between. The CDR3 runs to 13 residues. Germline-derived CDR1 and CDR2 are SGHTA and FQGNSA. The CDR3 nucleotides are TGTGCCAGCAGCGTGGACACCTACTATGGCTACACCTTC. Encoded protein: CASSVDTYYGYTF.

As DNA, the CDR3 is TGTGCCAGCAGCTTGGGGGGGCTCGGCACAGATACGCAGTATTTT. Protein product: CASSLGGLGTDTQYF. The chain is built from TRBV5-4 and TRBJ2-3, with D tentatively TRBD1 (6 bases). Germline loops: CDR1 SGHNT, CDR2 YYREEE (reference sequence). V gave up 0 bases and J gave up 1 base, with 9 bases separating them. CDR3 length: 15 residues.

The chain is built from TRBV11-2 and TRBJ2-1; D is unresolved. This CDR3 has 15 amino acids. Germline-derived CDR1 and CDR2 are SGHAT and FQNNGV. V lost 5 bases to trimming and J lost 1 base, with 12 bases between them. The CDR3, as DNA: TGTGCCAGCAGCAAACAGCAGTCTTCCTACAATGAGCAGTTCTTC. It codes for CASSKQQSSYNEQFF.

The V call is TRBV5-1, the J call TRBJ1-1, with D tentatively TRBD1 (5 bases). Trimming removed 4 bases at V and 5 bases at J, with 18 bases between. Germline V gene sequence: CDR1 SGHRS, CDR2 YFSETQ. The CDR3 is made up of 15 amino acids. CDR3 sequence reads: CASSLNAGEGTEAFF. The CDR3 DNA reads TGCGCCAGCAGCCTAAATGCGGGGGAAGGTACTGAAGCTTTCTTT.

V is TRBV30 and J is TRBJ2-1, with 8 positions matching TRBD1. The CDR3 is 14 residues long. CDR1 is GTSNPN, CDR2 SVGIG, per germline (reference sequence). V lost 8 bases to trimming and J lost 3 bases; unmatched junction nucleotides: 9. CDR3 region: CAGASGGIYNEQFF. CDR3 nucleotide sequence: TGTGCCGGAGCTTCAGGGGGCATCTACAATGAGCAGTTCTTC.

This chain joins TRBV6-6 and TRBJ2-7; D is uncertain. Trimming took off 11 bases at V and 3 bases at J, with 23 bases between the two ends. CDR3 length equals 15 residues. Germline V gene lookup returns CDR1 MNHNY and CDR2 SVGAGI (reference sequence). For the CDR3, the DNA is TGTGCCTCCCAGTCGGGTCCAACGCAACACTACGAGCAGTACTTC. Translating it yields CASQSGPTQHYEQYF.

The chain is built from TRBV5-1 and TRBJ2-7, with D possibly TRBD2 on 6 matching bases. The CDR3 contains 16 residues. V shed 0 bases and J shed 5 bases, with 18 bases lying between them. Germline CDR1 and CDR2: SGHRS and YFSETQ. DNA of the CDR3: TGCGCCAGCAGCTTGGATCGACGGGAGCCCAAGGACGAGCAGTACTTC. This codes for CASSLDRREPKDEQYF.

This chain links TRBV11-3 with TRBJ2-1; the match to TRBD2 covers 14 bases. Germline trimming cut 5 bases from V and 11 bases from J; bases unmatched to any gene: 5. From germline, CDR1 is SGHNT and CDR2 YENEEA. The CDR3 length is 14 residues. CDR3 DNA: TGTGCCAGCAGCCTTGGACTAGCGGGAGGAAAGCAGTTCTTC. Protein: CASSLGLAGGKQFF.

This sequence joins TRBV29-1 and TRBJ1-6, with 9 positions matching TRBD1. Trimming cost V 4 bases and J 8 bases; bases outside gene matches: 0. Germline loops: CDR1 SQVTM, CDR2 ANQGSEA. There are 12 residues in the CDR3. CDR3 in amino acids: CSVGTGDSPLHF. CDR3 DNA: TGCAGCGTTGGGACAGGGGATTCACCCCTCCACTTT.

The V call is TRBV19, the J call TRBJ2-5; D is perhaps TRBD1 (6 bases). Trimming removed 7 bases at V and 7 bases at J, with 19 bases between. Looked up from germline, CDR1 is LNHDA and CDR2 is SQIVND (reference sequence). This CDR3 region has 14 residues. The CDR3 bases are TGTGCCAGTATCGAACAGGGCGGCCGGGGGACCCAGTACTTC. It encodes CASIEQGGRGTQYF.

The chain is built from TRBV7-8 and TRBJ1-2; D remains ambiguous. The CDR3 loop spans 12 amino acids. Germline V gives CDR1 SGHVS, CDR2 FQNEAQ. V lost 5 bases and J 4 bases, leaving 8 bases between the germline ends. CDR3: CASSPQSYGYTF. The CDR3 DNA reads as TGTGCCAGCAGCCCACAAAGCTATGGCTACACCTTC.

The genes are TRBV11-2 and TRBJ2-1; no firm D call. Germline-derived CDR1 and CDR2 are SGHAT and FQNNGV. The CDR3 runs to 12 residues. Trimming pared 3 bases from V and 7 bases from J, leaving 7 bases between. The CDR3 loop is CASSFRENEQFF. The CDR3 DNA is TGTGCCAGCAGCTTCCGCGAGAATGAGCAGTTCTTC.

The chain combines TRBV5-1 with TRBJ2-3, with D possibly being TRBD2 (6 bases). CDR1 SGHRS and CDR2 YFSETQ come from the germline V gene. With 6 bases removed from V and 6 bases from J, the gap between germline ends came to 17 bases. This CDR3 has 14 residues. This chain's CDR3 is CASMAGGADDTQYF. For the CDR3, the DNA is TGCGCCAGCATGGCCGGAGGGGCGGACGATACGCAGTATTTT.

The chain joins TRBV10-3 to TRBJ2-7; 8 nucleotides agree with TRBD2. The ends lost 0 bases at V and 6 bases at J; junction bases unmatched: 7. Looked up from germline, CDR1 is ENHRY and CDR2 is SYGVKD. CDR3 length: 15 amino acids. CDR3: CAISESERELSEQYF. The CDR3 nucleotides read TGTGCCATCAGTGAGTCGGAGCGGGAGCTTTCCGAGCAGTACTTC.